This T cell receptor beta chain was profiled in a study of blood T cell repertoires in COVID-19. Study context: COVID-19 samples, acute and convalescent, were from the United States, Italy and Spain.

Clones were sequenced by immunoSEQ multiplex PCR, and TCRdb holds only the in-frame ones, with some missing. The sample includes more than 90,000 clones, about 90% seen only once; the top ten take more than 6%. Source material: peripheral blood. The receptor was derived from a human donor in a cohort sampled during active COVID-19.

The DNA for the CDR3 is TGTGCCAGCAGCTCCACGAGTAGCGGGAGACCCAATGAGCAGTTCTTC. Its translation: CASSSTSSGRPNEQFF. The rearrangement links TRBV7-7 to TRBJ2-1, with TRBD2 identical over 9 bases. Germline CDR1 reads SSHAT; CDR2 reads FNYEAQ (reference sequence). V lost 4 bases, J lost 6 bases, and 10 bases stayed unmatched. There are 16 residues in the CDR3.